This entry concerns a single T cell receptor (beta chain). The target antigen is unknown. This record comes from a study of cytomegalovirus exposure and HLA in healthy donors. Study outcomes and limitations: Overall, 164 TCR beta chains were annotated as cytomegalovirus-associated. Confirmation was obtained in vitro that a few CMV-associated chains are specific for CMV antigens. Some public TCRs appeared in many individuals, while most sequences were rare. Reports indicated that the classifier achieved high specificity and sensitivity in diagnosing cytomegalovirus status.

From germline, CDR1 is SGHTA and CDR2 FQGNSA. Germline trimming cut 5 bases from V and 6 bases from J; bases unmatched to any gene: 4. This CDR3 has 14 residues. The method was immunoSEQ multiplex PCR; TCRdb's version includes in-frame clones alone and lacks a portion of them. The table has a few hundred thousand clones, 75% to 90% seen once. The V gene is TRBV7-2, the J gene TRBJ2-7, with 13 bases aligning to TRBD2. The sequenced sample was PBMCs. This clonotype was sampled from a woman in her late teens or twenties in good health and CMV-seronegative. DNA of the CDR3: TGTGCCAGCAGCCCGGGACTAGCGGGATTCGAGCAGTACTTC. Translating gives CASSPGLAGFEQYF.